What follows is one TCR beta chain and its context. Antigen specificity is unknown. V trimming: 1 base; J trimming: 7 bases; junction bases outside the gene matches: 9. Germline lookup yields CDR1 LGHNA and CDR2 YNFKEQ. The CDR3 is 16 residues long. TCRdb reanalysed the 5' RACE reads using MiXCR and keeps one entry per CDR3 protein. Of 690,000 or so distinct CDR3 sequences in the sample, less than 10% were seen once. The sample belongs to a study of identical twins. Study results and caveats: An excess of low generation probability was shown by twin-shared out-of-frame alpha sequences. Within cord blood, abundant beta clonotypes carried fewer insertions, but memory repertoires showed no such trend.

These records were also assigned to another study, of yellow fever vaccine responses in identical twins.

This receptor was obtained from a woman younger than 35 in good health. The chain links TRBV4-2 to TRBJ2-2; TRBD2 matches at 7 bases. Material: PBMCs. This chain's CDR3 is CASSQGRAGVDGELFF. DNA of the CDR3: TGTGCCAGCAGCCAAGGGCGGGCGGGAGTGGACGGGGAGCTGTTTTTT.